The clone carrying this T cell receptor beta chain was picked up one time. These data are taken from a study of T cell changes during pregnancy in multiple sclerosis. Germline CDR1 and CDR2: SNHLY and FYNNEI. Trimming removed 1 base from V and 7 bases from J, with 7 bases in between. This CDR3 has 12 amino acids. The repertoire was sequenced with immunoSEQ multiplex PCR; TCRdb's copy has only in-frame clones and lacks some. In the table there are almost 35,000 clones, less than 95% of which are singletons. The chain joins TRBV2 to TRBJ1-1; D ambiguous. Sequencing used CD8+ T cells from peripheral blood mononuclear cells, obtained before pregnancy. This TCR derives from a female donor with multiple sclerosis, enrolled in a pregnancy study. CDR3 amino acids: CASSEDSREAFF. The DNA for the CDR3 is TGTGCCAGCAGTGAAGACAGCCGTGAAGCTTTCTTT. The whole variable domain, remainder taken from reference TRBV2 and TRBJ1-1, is EPEVTQTPSHQVTQMGQEVILRCVPISNHLYFYWYRQILGQKVEFLVSFYNNEISEKSEIFDDQFSVERPDGSNFTLKIRSTKLEDSAMYFCASSEDSREAFFGQGTRLTVV.